The 16 T cell receptor beta chains in this list originate from one sample, sequenced in a study of T cell responses to AZD1222 COVID-19 vaccine. Assay: immunoSEQ multiplex PCR; the TCRdb copy retains only in-frame clones and omits some. The table lists tens of thousands of clones, roughly 90% of them singletons, with roughly 5% in the top ten. The source was peripheral blood, collected on day 0 of MenACWY control vaccination. Receptors were obtained from an adult in good health.

This sequence joins TRBV19 and TRBJ1-5, with unresolved D. V was clipped by 4 bases and J by 5 bases, with 12 bases between them. Germline V gene sequence: CDR1 LNHDA, CDR2 SQIVND (reference sequence). CDR3 size: 14 residues. The CDR3: CASSSRPGDQPQHF. In DNA, the CDR3 is TGTGCCAGTAGTAGCCGCCCCGGGGATCAGCCCCAGCATTTT.

This sequence joins TRBV6-7 and TRBJ1-1, with D maybe TRBD1 (5 bases). TRBV6-7 is filed as an ORF, its function uncertain. This CDR3 is built from 14 residues. V dropped 1 base and J dropped 3 bases, with 9 bases sitting between them. In DNA form, the CDR3 reads TGTGCCAGCAGTTACTGGGGCGGAGACACTGAAGCTTTCTTT. Its protein product is CASSYWGGDTEAFF.

V usage is TRBV27 and J usage is TRBJ2-1; no clear D gene. CDR3 length: 10 amino acids. Trimming cost V 10 bases and J 3 bases, with 4 bases left between them. Germline V gives CDR1 MNHEY, CDR2 SMNVEV (reference sequence). In nucleotides, the CDR3 is TGTGCCACGGGCTACAATGAGCAGTTCTTC. This gives the protein CATGYNEQFF.

This sequence joins TRBV12-3 or TRBV12-4 and TRBJ1-5; no firm D call. V lost 3 bases to trimming and J lost 6 bases, with 9 bases between them. CDR3 length: 13 amino acids. The chain's CDR3 is CASSLGLGQPQHF. The CDR3 nucleotides read TGTGCCAGCAGTTTGGGGTTGGGTCAGCCCCAGCATTTT.

The rearrangement uses TRBV7-8 and TRBJ2-2; 7 bases are shared with TRBD1. After removal of 5 bases from V and 0 bases from J, the junction contained 9 bases not matched to a gene. There are 17 residues in the CDR3. Looked up from germline, CDR1 is SGHVS and CDR2 is FQNEAQ. CDR3 DNA sequence: TGTGCCAGCAGCCTCAGCACTACAGGGGCGAACACCGGGGAGCTGTTTTTT. This gives the protein CASSLSTTGANTGELFF.

The gene calls are TRBV5-4 and TRBJ1-6; D possibly corresponds to TRBD1 (5 bases). The CDR3 is 15 residues long. Per germline, CDR1 SGHNT and CDR2 YYREEE (reference sequence). With 0 bases removed from V and 4 bases from J, the gap between germline ends came to 8 bases. The DNA for the CDR3 is TGTGCCAGCAGCTTGGGGCAGGGATATAATTCACCCCTCCACTTT. Its protein is CASSLGQGYNSPLHF. The variable domain in full, completed from reference TRBV5-4 and TRBJ1-6, reads ETGVTQSPTHLIKTRGQQVTLRCSSQSGHNTVSWYQQALGQGPQFIFQYYREEENGRGNFPPRFSGLQFPNYSSELNVNALELDDSALYLCASSLGQGYNSPLHFGNGTRLTVT.

As DNA, the CDR3 is TGCGCCAGCAGCCAGGGTCCTAGGGACCCTCAGTACTTC. This codes for CASSQGPRDPQYF. The rearrangement uses TRBV4-1 and TRBJ2-4; D is tentatively TRBD1 or TRBD2 (5 bases each). V was shortened by 3 bases and J by 12 bases, with 15 bases between the two germline ends. Germline V gene sequence: CDR1 MGHRA, CDR2 YSYEKL. CDR3 length: 13 amino acids.

This chain joins TRBV9 and TRBJ1-1; D gene unclear. The V gene lost 0 bases and the J gene lost 1 base, with 10 bases spanning the gap. The CDR3 has 15 amino acids. In germline, CDR1 is SGDLS, CDR2 YYNGEE. As DNA, the CDR3 is TGTGCCAGCAGCGTAGACGGACGGTCGAACACTGAAGCTTTCTTT. Amino acids: CASSVDGRSNTEAFF.

V usage is TRBV11-2 and J usage is TRBJ1-1; a possible D gene is TRBD1 (5 bases). V lost 6 bases and J 4 bases, leaving 21 bases between the germline ends. The CDR3 length is 16 residues. Germline values: CDR1 SGHAT, CDR2 FQNNGV. CDR3 residues: CASSSGLREVSTEAFF. CDR3 DNA: TGTGCCAGCAGTTCGGGGCTAAGGGAGGTGAGCACTGAAGCTTTCTTT.

The V call is TRBV5-1, the J call TRBJ2-1; 7 bases map to TRBD2. This CDR3 spans 15 amino acids. Germline loops: CDR1 SGHRS, CDR2 YFSETQ. Trimming took 4 bases from V and 8 from J; bases not matched to a gene: 12. The CDR3 loop is CASSRKAGTLYEQFF. CDR3 DNA: TGCGCCAGCAGCCGTAAAGCGGGGACGTTGTATGAGCAGTTCTTC.

This sequence joins TRBV3-1 (or the pseudogene TRBV3-2) and TRBJ1-1, with D perhaps matching TRBD1 (5 bases). The CDR3 has 14 amino acids. The V and J ends lost 2 bases and 1 base respectively, with 8 bases between them. CDR1 is LGHDT and CDR2 is YNNKEL in the germline V gene (reference sequence). The CDR3 reads CASSQRGKNTEAFF. The CDR3 DNA reads TGTGCCAGCAGCCAAAGGGGAAAGAACACTGAAGCTTTCTTT.

The chain joins TRBV6-1 to TRBJ2-7, with D unclear. Per the germline V gene, CDR1 is MNHNS and CDR2 is SASEGT. The length of the CDR3 is 15 residues. V was trimmed by 1 base and J by 0 bases, leaving 10 bases between them. The CDR3 is CASSEEGLSSYEQYF. In DNA form, the CDR3 reads TGTGCCAGCAGTGAAGAAGGATTATCCTCCTACGAGCAGTACTTC.

V usage is TRBV5-3 and J usage is TRBJ2-7, with 10 bases that match TRBD2. TRBV5-3 is known as an ORF, though its function is uncertain. The CDR3 runs to 17 residues. Trimming at V came to 4 bases and at J to 5 bases, leaving 15 bases not matched to a gene. The CDR3 nucleotides read TGTGCCAGAAGCCCCCGAAAGAAGCGGGGGGGCCAAAACGAGCAGTACTTC. Translation gives CARSPRKKRGGQNEQYF.

The CDR3 nucleotides are TGTGCCAGCAGCGTAGGAGCGTCCCAAGAGACCCAGTACTTC. Translating gives CASSVGASQETQYF. The chain combines TRBV9 with TRBJ2-5; the D is unclear. Trimming took off 0 bases at V and 1 base at J, with 7 bases between the two ends. Germline values: CDR1 SGDLS, CDR2 YYNGEE. This CDR3 comprises 14 residues.

The chain employs TRBV12-3 or TRBV12-4 and TRBJ1-2; D not resolved. Trimming left V 2 bases short and J 2 bases short, with 6 bases between. This CDR3 comprises 13 residues. The CDR3 loop reads CASSLLGNYGYTF. CDR3 sequence (DNA): TGTGCCAGCAGTTTACTGGGAAACTATGGCTACACCTTC.

The chain is built from TRBV19 and TRBJ2-6; 10 bases align to TRBD1. The CDR3 has 17 amino acids. CDR1 and CDR2 from the germline V gene are LNHDA and SQIVND (reference sequence). V shed 4 bases and J 3 bases; nucleotides not matched to a gene: 6. The CDR3 DNA follows: TGTGCCAGTAGTAACCCGACAGGGGGCAGTGGGGCCAACGTCCTGACTTTC. It specifies CASSNPTGGSGANVLTF.